One and the same sample provided the 12 T cell receptor beta chains below, sequenced in a study of T cells in Graves' hyperthyroidism and ophthalmopathy. There were TCR beta CDR3 regions amplified from RNA transcripts. RT-PCR in the first round (using the HTBI primer set) targeted the TCR CDR3. Via MiXCR, TCRdb re-called the multiplex PCR reads, giving one row per CDR3 protein. The sample includes about 760,000 distinct CDR3 sequences, approximately 40% of them seen just once. Sequences were obtained from blood. The receptors shown here come from a woman in her forties with Graves' hyperthyroidism.

There are a few counts of this clonotype. The chain combines TRBV7-2 with TRBJ1-1, with a weak D call TRBD1 (5 bases). This CDR3 contains 13 residues. Per the germline V gene, CDR1 is SGHTA and CDR2 is FQGNSA. V gave up 5 bases and J gave up 8 bases, with 15 bases separating them. The CDR3 region has the DNA TGTGCCAGCAGCACAGGATATCTGGGAGAAGCTTTCTTT. Residues: CASSTGYLGEAFF.

This clonotype has a handful of counts. The CDR3 nucleotides are TGTGCCATCAGTGGACAGGGTCCCTACGAGCAGTACTTC. Amino acid sequence: CAISGQGPYEQYF. The V call is TRBV10-3, the J call TRBJ2-7; 7 positions match TRBD1. Germline loops: CDR1 ENHRY, CDR2 SYGVKD. This CDR3 region has 13 residues. The V segment lost 4 bases and the J segment 2 bases; nucleotides outside the gene matches: 2.

This clonotype has more than one count but fewer than ten. The gene calls are TRBV20-1 and TRBJ1-4; no reliable D call. The CDR3 has 14 residues. V dropped 3 bases and J dropped 1 base, with 9 bases sitting between them. Germline CDR1 and CDR2: DFQATT and SNEGSKA (reference sequence). The CDR3 protein is CSARLGRTNEKLFF. CDR3 DNA sequence: TGCAGTGCTAGGCTAGGAAGAACTAATGAAAAACTGTTTTTT.

The table lists this clonotype with many counts. The rearrangement joins TRBV20-1 to TRBJ2-7; possibly TRBD2 for D (5 bases). The CDR3 consists of 14 residues. The germline V and J ends were trimmed by 2 bases and 2 bases, with 13 bases remaining between them. Germline V gene lookup returns CDR1 DFQATT and CDR2 SNEGSKA (reference sequence). The DNA of the CDR3 is TGCAGTGCTAGACCACCCGGGATAGCCTACGAGCAGTACTTC. It yields the protein CSARPPGIAYEQYF.

The J gene is TRBJ2-3, the V gene TRBV6-4; 7 nucleotides match TRBD2. Germline CDR1 and CDR2: MRHNA and SNTAGT. V lost 6 bases and J lost 5; bases outside the gene matches: 8. This CDR3 has 14 residues. CDR3 nucleotides: TGTGCCAGCAGCAACTCGGGAGGAGGAGATACGCAGTATTTT. Translating gives CASSNSGGGDTQYF.

V and J are TRBV5-1 and TRBJ2-6; 8 nucleotides match TRBD2. J lost 2 bases, V lost 0 bases, and 4 bases had no gene match. Germline CDR1 SGHRS, CDR2 YFSETQ. The CDR3 has 17 residues. As DNA, the CDR3 is TGCGCCAGCAGCTTGGAAGCGGGAGAGGCTGGGGCCAACGTCCTGACTTTC. It translates to CASSLEAGEAGANVLTF.

This clonotype was seen more than once but under ten times. The chain employs TRBV25-1 and TRBJ2-2; D may match TRBD1 or TRBD2 (6 bases each). V lost 8 bases, J lost 6 bases, and 13 bases lay in between. This CDR3 spans 13 amino acids. CDR1 MGHDK and CDR2 SYGVNS come from the germline V gene. The CDR3 sequence: CASSPGDSGELFF. CDR3 nucleotides: TGTGCCAGCTCCCCAGGGGACTCCGGGGAGCTGTTTTTT.

This clonotype was found many times. This sequence joins TRBV5-4 and TRBJ1-6, with 9 bases that match TRBD1. After removal of 3 bases from V and 10 bases from J, the junction contained 8 bases not matched to a gene. The CDR3 loop spans 15 amino acids. CDR1 and CDR2 (germline): SGHNT, YYREEE (reference sequence). Here the CDR3 reads CASSSVQGAQSPLHF. The CDR3, as DNA: TGTGCCAGCAGCTCCGTACAGGGGGCGCAATCACCCCTCCACTTT. The complete variable domain, with remaining parts taken from reference TRBV5-4 and TRBJ1-6, reads ETGVTQSPTHLIKTRGQQVTLRCSSQSGHNTVSWYQQALGQGPQFIFQYYREEENGRGNFPPRFSGLQFPNYSSELNVNALELDDSALYLCASSSVQGAQSPLHFGNGTRLTVT.

The chain has TRBV19 and TRBJ1-4; the D is unclear. Trimming shortened V by 2 bases and J by 6 bases, and 13 bases separated the two germline ends. The CDR3 consists of 15 residues. Germline V lookup: CDR1 LNHDA, CDR2 SQIVND (reference sequence). CDR3 coding DNA: TGTGCCAGTAGTATATTAGGAGGGAGTGATGAAAAACTGTTTTTT. The encoded protein is CASSILGGSDEKLFF. Full variable domain (rest looked up from reference TRBV19 and TRBJ1-4): DGGITQSPKYLFRKEGQNVTLSCEQNLNHDAMYWYRQDPGQGLRLIYYSQIVNDFQKGDIAEGYSVSREKKESFPLTVTSAQKNPTAFYLCASSILGGSDEKLFFGSGTQLSVL.

This clonotype came up many times. The CDR3 nucleotides read TGCAGCGTTAAACCAGACAGGGGAGGAGAGACCCAGTACTTC. Protein: CSVKPDRGGETQYF. The chain recombines TRBV29-1 with TRBJ2-5, with 8 bases lining up with TRBD1. The CDR3 length is 14 residues. Per the germline V gene, CDR1 is SQVTM and CDR2 is ANQGSEA. J was trimmed by 4 bases and V by 5 bases; bases with no gene match: 9.

The sample holds a few counts of this clonotype. The chain joins TRBV7-2 to TRBJ1-6, with 10 nucleotides matching TRBD1. Trimming removed 6 bases from V and 9 bases from J; junction bases left unmatched: 14. Germline CDR1 SGHTA, CDR2 FQGNSA. The CDR3 is 17 residues long. This CDR3 reads CASRYYGTGEIASPLHF. The CDR3 nucleotides are TGTGCCAGCAGATACTACGGGACAGGGGAAATCGCTTCACCCCTCCACTTT.

On this clonotype: The DNA is left out, because the CDR3 cannot be placed on it with certainty; the CDR3 is given as TCRdb lists it. The chain links TRBV7-2 to TRBJ2-2; the D segment call TRBD1 is taken from the table without a DNA check. 21 amino acids form the CDR3, both terminal residues included. From germline, CDR1 is SGHTA and CDR2 FQGNSA. The CDR3 spells CASSFYICSAGTGAGTGELFF.